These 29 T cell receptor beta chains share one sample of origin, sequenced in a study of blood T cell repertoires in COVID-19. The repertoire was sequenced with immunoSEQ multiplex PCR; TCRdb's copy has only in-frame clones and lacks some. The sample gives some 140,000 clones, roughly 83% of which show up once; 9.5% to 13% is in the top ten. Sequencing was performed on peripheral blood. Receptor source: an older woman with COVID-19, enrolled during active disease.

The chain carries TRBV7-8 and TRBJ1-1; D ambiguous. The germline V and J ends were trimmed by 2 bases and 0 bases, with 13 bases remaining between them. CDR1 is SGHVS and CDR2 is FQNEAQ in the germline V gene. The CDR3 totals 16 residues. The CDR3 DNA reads TGTGCCAGCAGCTTACCCAGAGGACTGATGAACACTGAAGCTTTCTTT. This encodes CASSLPRGLMNTEAFF. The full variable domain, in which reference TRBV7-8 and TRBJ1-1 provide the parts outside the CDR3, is GAGVSQSPRYKVAKRGQDVALRCDPISGHVSLFWYQQALGQGPEFLTYFQNEAQLDKSGLPSDRFFAERPEGSVSTLKIQRTQQEDSAVYLCASSLPRGLMNTEAFFGQGTRLTVV.

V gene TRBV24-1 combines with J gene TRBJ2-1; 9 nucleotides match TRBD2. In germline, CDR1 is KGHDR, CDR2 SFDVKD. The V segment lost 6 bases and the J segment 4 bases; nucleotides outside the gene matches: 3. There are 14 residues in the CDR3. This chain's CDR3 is CATSSSGIYNEQFF. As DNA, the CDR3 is TGTGCCACCAGTTCTAGCGGGATATACAATGAGCAGTTCTTC.

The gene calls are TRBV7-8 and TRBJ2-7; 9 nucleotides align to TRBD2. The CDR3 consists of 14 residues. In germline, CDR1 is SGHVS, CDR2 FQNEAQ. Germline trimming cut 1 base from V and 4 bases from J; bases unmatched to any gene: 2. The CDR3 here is CASSLGGRVYEQYF. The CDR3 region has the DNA TGTGCCAGCAGCTTAGGCGGGAGGGTATACGAGCAGTACTTC.

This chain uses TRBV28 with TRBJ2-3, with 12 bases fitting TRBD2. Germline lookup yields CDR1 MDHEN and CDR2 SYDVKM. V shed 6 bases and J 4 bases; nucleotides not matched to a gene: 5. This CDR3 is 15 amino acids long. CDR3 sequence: CASRSTSGRSDTQYF. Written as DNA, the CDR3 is TGTGCCAGCAGATCCACTAGCGGGAGGTCAGATACGCAGTATTTT.

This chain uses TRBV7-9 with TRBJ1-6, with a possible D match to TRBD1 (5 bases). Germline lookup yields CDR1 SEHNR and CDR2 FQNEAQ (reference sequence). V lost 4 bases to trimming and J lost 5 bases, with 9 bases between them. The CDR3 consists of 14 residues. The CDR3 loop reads CASSYGHDNSPLHF. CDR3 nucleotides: TGTGCCAGCAGCTACGGACACGATAATTCACCCCTCCACTTT.

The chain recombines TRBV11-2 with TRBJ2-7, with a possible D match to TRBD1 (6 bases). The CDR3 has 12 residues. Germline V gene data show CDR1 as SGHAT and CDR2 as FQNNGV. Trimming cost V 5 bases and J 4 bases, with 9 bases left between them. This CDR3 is CASSHTGYEQYF. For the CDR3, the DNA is TGTGCCAGCAGCCACACAGGGTACGAGCAGTACTTC.

The CDR3 reads CASSPTAGNYEQYF. The CDR3 DNA sequence: TGTGCCAGCTCACCGACCGCAGGGAACTACGAGCAGTACTTC. The rearrangement joins TRBV18 to TRBJ2-7, with D perhaps matching TRBD1 (5 bases). Trimming cost V 3 bases and J 3 bases, with 12 bases left between them. This CDR3 is 14 amino acids long. Germline V gives CDR1 KGHSH, CDR2 LQKENI.

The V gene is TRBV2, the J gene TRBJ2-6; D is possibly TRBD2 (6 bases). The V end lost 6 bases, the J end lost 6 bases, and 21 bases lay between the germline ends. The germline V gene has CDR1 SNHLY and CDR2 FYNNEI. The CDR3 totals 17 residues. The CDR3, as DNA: TGTGCCAGCAGGCAGTTCGCGGGGCCCAATGTGGCCAACGTCCTGACTTTC. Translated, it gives CASRQFAGPNVANVLTF.

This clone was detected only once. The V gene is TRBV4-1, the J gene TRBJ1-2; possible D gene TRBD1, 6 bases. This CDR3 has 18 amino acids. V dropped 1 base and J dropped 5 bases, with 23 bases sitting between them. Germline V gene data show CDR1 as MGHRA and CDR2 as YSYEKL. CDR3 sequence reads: CASSQVKGETGSLYGYTF. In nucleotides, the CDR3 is TGCGCCAGCAGCCAAGTAAAGGGGGAGACTGGGTCTTTATATGGCTACACCTTC.

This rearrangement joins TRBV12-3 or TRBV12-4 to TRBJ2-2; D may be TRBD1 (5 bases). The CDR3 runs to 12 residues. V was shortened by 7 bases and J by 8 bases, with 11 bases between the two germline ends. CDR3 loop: CASILGPGELFF. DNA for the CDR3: TGTGCCAGCATCCTGGGGCCGGGGGAGCTGTTTTTT.

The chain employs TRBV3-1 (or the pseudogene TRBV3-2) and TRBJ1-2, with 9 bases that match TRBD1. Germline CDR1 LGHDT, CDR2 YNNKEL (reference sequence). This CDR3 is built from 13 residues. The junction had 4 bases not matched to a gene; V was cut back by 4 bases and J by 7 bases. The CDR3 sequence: CASSLRTGAGYTF. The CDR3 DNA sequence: TGTGCCAGCAGCCTACGGACAGGGGCTGGCTACACCTTC.

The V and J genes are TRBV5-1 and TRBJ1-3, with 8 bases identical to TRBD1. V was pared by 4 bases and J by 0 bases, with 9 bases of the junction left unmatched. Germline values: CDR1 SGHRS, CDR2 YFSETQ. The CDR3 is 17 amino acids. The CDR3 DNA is TGCGCCAGCAGCACATCCGGGACAGGCAGCTCTGGAAACACCATATATTTT. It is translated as CASSTSGTGSSGNTIYF. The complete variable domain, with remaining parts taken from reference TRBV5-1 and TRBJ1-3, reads KAGVTQTPRYLIKTRGQQVTLSCSPISGHRSVSWYQQTPGQGLQFLFEYFSETQRNKGNFPGRFSGRQFSNSRSEMNVSTLELGDSALYLCASSTSGTGSSGNTIYFGEGSWLTVV.

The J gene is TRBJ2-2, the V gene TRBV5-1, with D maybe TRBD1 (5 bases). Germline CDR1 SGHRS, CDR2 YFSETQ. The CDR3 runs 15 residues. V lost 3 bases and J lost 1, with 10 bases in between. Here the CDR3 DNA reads TGCGCCAGCAGCTCGACTCAGGGGAACACCGGGGAGCTGTTTTTT. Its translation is CASSSTQGNTGELFF.

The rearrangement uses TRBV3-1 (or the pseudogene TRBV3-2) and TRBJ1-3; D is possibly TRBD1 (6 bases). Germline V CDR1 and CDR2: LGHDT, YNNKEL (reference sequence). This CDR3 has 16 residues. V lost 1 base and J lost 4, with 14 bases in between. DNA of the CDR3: TGTGCCAGCAGCCAAGGTGGCCAGGGGTCCGGAAACACCATATATTTT. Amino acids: CASSQGGQGSGNTIYF.

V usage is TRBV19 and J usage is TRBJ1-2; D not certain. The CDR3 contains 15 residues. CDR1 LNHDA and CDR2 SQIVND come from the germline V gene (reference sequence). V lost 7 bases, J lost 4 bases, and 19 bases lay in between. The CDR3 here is CASTAIGRQTYGYTF. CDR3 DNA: TGTGCCAGTACCGCCATCGGCAGGCAGACCTATGGCTACACCTTC.

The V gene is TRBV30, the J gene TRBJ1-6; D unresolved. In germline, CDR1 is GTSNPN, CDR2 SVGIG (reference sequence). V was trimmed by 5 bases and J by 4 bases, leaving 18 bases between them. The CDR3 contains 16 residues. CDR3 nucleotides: TGTGCCTGGTCAGGTGATTTGGCAGAATATAATTCACCCCTCCACTTT. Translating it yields CAWSGDLAEYNSPLHF.

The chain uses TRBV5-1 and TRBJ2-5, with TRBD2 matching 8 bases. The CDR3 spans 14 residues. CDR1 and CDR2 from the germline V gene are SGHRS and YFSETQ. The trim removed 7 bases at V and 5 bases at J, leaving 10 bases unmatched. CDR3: CASERGGNGETQYF. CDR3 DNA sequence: TGCGCCAGCGAACGGGGGGGAAACGGGGAGACCCAGTACTTC.

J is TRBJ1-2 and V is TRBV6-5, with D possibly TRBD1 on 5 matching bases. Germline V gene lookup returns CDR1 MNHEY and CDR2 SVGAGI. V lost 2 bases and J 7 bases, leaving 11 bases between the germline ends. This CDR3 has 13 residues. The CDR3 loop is CASSYQGGVGYTF. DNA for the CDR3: TGTGCCAGCAGTTACCAGGGAGGGGTTGGCTACACCTTC.

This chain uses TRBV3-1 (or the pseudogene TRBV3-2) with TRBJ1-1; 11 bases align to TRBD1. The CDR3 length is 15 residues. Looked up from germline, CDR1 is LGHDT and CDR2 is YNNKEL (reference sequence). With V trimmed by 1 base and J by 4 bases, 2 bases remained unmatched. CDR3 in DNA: TGTGCCAGCAGCCAAGGCGGGACAGGGGGCACTGAAGCTTTCTTT. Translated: CASSQGGTGGTEAFF.

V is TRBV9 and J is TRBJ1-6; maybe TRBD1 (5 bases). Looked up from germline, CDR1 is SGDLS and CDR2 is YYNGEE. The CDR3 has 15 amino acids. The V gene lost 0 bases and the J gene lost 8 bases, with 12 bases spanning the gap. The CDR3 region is CASSVGSGAYSPLHF. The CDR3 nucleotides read TGTGCCAGCAGCGTAGGGAGCGGGGCATATTCACCCCTCCACTTT.

CDR3 sequence: CASSLSRVETQYF. In DNA, the CDR3 is TGCGCCAGCAGCTTGTCGAGGGTGGAGACCCAGTACTTC. The chain has TRBV5-1 and TRBJ2-5, with D possibly being TRBD2 (5 bases). The ends were cut back, 1 base at V and 5 bases at J, with 9 bases in the middle. Germline V gene lookup returns CDR1 SGHRS and CDR2 YFSETQ. This CDR3 has 13 residues.

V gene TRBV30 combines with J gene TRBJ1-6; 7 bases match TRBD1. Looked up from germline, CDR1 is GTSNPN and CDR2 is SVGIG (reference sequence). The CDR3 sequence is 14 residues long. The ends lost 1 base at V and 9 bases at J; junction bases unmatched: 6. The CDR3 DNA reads TGTGCCTGGAGTGCAGACAGGGTTGGTTCACCCCTCCACTTT. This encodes CAWSADRVGSPLHF.

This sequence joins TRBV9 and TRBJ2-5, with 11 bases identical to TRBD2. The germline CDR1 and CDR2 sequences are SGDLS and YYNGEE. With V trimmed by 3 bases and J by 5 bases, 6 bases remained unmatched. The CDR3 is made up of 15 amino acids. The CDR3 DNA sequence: TGTGCCAGCAGCGATAGCGGGGGGGCCTTGGAGACCCAGTACTTC. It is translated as CASSDSGGALETQYF.

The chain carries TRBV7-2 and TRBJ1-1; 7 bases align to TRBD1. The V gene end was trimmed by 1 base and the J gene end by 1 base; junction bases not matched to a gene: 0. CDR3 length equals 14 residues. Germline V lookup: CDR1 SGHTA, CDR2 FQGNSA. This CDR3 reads CASSLGQGNTEAFF. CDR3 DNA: TGTGCCAGCAGCTTAGGACAGGGGAACACTGAAGCTTTCTTT. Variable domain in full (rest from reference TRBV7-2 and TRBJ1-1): GAGVSQSPSNKVTEKGKDVELRCDPISGHTALYWYRQSLGQGLEFLIYFQGNSAPDKSGLPSDRFSAERTGGSVSTLTIQRTQQEDSAVYLCASSLGQGNTEAFFGQGTRLTVV.

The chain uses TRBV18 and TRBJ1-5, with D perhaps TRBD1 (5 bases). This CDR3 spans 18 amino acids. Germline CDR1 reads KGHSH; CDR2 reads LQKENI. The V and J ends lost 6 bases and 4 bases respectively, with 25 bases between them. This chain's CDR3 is CASSRTDITDRSNQPQHF. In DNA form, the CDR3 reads TGTGCCAGCTCTCGTACAGATATAACCGACAGATCAAATCAGCCCCAGCATTTT.

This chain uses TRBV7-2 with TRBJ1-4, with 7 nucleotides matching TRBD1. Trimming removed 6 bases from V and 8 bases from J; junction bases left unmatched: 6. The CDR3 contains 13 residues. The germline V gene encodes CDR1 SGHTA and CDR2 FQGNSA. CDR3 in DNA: TGTGCCAGCAGATTGACAGGGTCCGAAAAACTGTTTTTT. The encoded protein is CASRLTGSEKLFF.

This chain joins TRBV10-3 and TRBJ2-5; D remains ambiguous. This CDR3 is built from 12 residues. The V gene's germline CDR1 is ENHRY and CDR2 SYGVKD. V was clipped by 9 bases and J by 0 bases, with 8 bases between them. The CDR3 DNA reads TGTGCCATTAGACACGACCAAGAGACCCAGTACTTC. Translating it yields CAIRHDQETQYF.

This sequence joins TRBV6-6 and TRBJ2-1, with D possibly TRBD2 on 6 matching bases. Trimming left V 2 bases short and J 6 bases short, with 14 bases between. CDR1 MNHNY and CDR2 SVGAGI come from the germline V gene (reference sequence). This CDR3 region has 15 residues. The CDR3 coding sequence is TGTGCCAGCAGTTACGGGGCTCCCGGGAGCAATGAGCAGTTCTTC. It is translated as CASSYGAPGSNEQFF.

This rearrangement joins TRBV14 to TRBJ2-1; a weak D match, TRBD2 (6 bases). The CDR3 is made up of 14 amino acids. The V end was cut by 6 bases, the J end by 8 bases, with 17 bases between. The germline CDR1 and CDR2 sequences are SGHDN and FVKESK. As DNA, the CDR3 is TGTGCCAGCAGACTAGCAGGGCAATCGTATGAGCAGTTCTTC. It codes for CASRLAGQSYEQFF.